This T cell receptor beta chain is drawn from a study of T-cell reconstitution after alpha-beta-depleted transplantation in children. Germline loops: CDR1 DFQATT, CDR2 SNEGSKA (reference sequence). CDR3 length: 16 amino acids. Germline trimming cut 1 base from V and 0 bases from J; bases unmatched to any gene: 4. This clonotype was observed at least ten times. Antigen specificity is unknown. Researchers prepared the TCRbeta library using unique molecular identifiers, the study reports. Each CDR3 protein gets one entry after TCRdb re-called the PCR reads with MiXCR. The sample holds 400,000 to 550,000 distinct CDR3 sequences, about 10% seen once. Study-wide results and caveats: In patients about two months after transplant, alpha-beta T cells reportedly arose from several hundred expanded graft clones. T-cell numbers and diversity, one year after transplant, stemmed largely from T cells that were newly produced. Some patients showed high day-60 TCRbeta diversity, which derived from surviving recipient T cells and thymic progenitors.

Sequenced material: PBMCs, taken before TCRalphabeta/CD19-depleted stem cell transplant. The chain is built from TRBV20-1 and TRBJ2-1, with TRBD1 identical over 9 bases. The TCR sequence derives from a child under 10 years old with inherited bone marrow failure, due to receive a stem cell transplant. The CDR3 loop is CSARGGTGNSYNEQFF. The CDR3 region has the DNA TGCAGTGCTAGAGGTGGGACAGGGAACTCCTACAATGAGCAGTTCTTC.